What follows are 28 T cell receptor beta chains derived from one specimen sequenced in a study of neurological immune-mediated disorders. From the 5' RACE reads, TCRdb called clonotypes with MiXCR, one entry per CDR3 protein. In the table there are 35,000 to 40,000 distinct CDR3 sequences, approximately 10% of which are singletons. The source material was CD4+ T cells from blood. All receptors come from a woman aged 30 to 39 with HTLV-1-associated myelopathy (HAM/TSP).

This clonotype was observed many times. V and J are TRBV3-1 and TRBJ2-1; D is unclear. Germline CDR1 LGHDT, CDR2 YNNKEL (reference sequence). The CDR3 has 14 amino acids. Trimming took off 6 bases at V and 7 bases at J, with 16 bases between the two ends. The CDR3 spells CASSTRPGPNEQFF. As DNA, the CDR3 is TGTGCCAGCAGTACGAGGCCCGGCCCGAATGAGCAGTTCTTC.

There are many counts of this clonotype. The chain couples TRBV5-6 to TRBJ2-7; 8 bases agree with TRBD2. Germline CDR1 and CDR2: SGHDT and YYEEEE. This CDR3 is built from 15 residues. V trimming: 4 bases; J trimming: 0 bases; junction bases outside the gene matches: 6. The CDR3 sequence is CASSTGGTTSYEQYF. CDR3 coding DNA: TGTGCCAGCAGCACGGGAGGGACTACCTCCTACGAGCAGTACTTC.

This clonotype showed up many times. The chain combines TRBV5-1 with TRBJ2-6, with 7 bases lining up with TRBD2. CDR1 SGHRS and CDR2 YFSETQ come from the germline V gene. CDR3 length: 16 amino acids. V was clipped by 0 bases and J by 2 bases; unmatched bases: 2. CDR3 residues: CASSLASGAGANVLTF. The CDR3 DNA follows: TGCGCCAGCAGCTTGGCCAGCGGGGCTGGGGCCAACGTCCTGACTTTC. Looking up the rest from reference TRBV5-1 and TRBJ2-6 gives the full variable domain: KAGVTQTPRYLIKTRGQQVTLSCSPISGHRSVSWYQQTPGQGLQFLFEYFSETQRNKGNFPGRFSGRQFSNSRSEMNVSTLELGDSALYLCASSLASGAGANVLTFGAGSRLTVL.

The sample holds many counts of this clonotype. The genes are TRBV6-1 and TRBJ1-4; D possibly corresponds to TRBD1 (5 bases). The CDR3 spans 13 residues. The ends were cut back, 4 bases at V and 7 bases at J, with 10 bases in the middle. Germline assignment: CDR1 MNHNS and CDR2 SASEGT. The CDR3: CASSAQGSEKLFF. CDR3 in DNA: TGTGCCAGCAGTGCGCAGGGTAGTGAAAAACTGTTTTTT.

This clonotype showed up many times. The chain employs TRBV20-1 and TRBJ2-5, with a weak D call TRBD2 (7 bases). From germline, CDR1 is DFQATT and CDR2 SNEGSKA (reference sequence). This CDR3 has 12 amino acids. The V end was cut by 5 bases, the J end by 5 bases, with 12 bases between. CDR3 residues: CSAGGGKETQYF. Here the CDR3 DNA reads TGCAGTGCTGGCGGGGGCAAGGAGACCCAGTACTTC.

The sample holds many counts of this clonotype. The V and J genes are TRBV5-1 and TRBJ1-3; D is perhaps TRBD1 (6 bases). The CDR3 loop spans 15 amino acids. The V end was cut by 4 bases, the J end by 2 bases, with 13 bases between. The germline V gene encodes CDR1 SGHRS and CDR2 YFSETQ. CDR3 loop: CASSDARGAGNTIYF. The CDR3 DNA reads as TGCGCCAGCAGCGATGCCAGGGGAGCTGGAAACACCATATATTTT. The full variable domain, completed using reference TRBV5-1 and TRBJ1-3, is KAGVTQTPRYLIKTRGQQVTLSCSPISGHRSVSWYQQTPGQGLQFLFEYFSETQRNKGNFPGRFSGRQFSNSRSEMNVSTLELGDSALYLCASSDARGAGNTIYFGEGSWLTVV.

This clonotype was recorded at least ten times. The chain is built from TRBV20-1 and TRBJ2-5; TRBD1 agrees at 9 bases. This CDR3 contains 17 residues. Per the germline V gene, CDR1 is DFQATT and CDR2 is SNEGSKA (reference sequence). V was clipped by 0 bases and J by 4 bases; unmatched bases: 12. This CDR3 is CSARDHLGQGRGETQYF. The CDR3 DNA is TGCAGTGCTAGAGACCACCTCGGACAGGGGAGAGGAGAGACCCAGTACTTC.

By frequency in the sample, this clonotype is medium-sized. This sequence joins TRBV20-1 and TRBJ2-3; no clear D gene. CDR1 is DFQATT and CDR2 is SNEGSKA in the germline V gene (reference sequence). This CDR3 has 15 amino acids. V lost 1 base and J lost 0, with 11 bases in between. The CDR3 sequence: CSARGVGGSTDTQYF. DNA for the CDR3: TGCAGTGCTAGAGGTGTCGGTGGGAGCACAGATACGCAGTATTTT.

This clonotype was recorded at least ten times. The V and J genes are TRBV3-1 and TRBJ2-2; 9 bases agree with TRBD1. V lost 0 bases and J lost 1; bases outside the gene matches: 3. The length of the CDR3 is 17 residues. Germline assignment: CDR1 LGHDT and CDR2 YNNKEL (reference sequence). CDR3 in amino acids: CASSQDHRGLNTGELFF. CDR3 coding DNA: TGTGCCAGCAGCCAAGATCACAGGGGGCTGAACACCGGGGAGCTGTTTTTT.

V and J are TRBV7-2 and TRBJ2-1; a possible D gene is TRBD2 (5 bases). Deletions cut 5 bases from V and 2 bases from J, with 16 bases between. From germline, CDR1 is SGHTA and CDR2 FQGNSA. The CDR3 covers 16 residues. CDR3 residues: CASSPHVGEPYNEQFF. Here the CDR3 DNA reads TGTGCCAGCAGCCCCCATGTGGGAGAACCCTACAATGAGCAGTTCTTC.

This clonotype was counted many times. V gene TRBV5-1 combines with J gene TRBJ1-6; a weak D match, TRBD1 (6 bases). The CDR3 totals 15 residues. V was trimmed by 0 bases and J by 10 bases, leaving 14 bases between them. Germline V gene data show CDR1 as SGHRS and CDR2 as YFSETQ. CDR3 sequence reads: CASSLAQGLRSPLHF. CDR3 in DNA: TGCGCCAGCAGCTTGGCCCAGGGGCTGAGATCACCCCTCCACTTT. Drawing the rest from reference TRBV5-1 and TRBJ1-6, the complete variable domain is KAGVTQTPRYLIKTRGQQVTLSCSPISGHRSVSWYQQTPGQGLQFLFEYFSETQRNKGNFPGRFSGRQFSNSRSEMNVSTLELGDSALYLCASSLAQGLRSPLHFGNGTRLTVT.

This clonotype was seen many times. The CDR3 protein is CASSPGGRGFYNEQFF. The CDR3 DNA reads as TGTGCCAGCAGCCCCGGCGGGCGGGGGTTCTACAATGAGCAGTTCTTC. The rearrangement uses TRBV5-6 and TRBJ2-1; 7 bases match TRBD2. The germline CDR1 and CDR2 sequences are SGHDT and YYEEEE. The CDR3 consists of 16 residues. V shed 4 bases and J 3 bases; nucleotides not matched to a gene: 10.

This clonotype was detected many times. This chain joins TRBV2 and TRBJ2-1; TRBD2 might be the D (6 bases). Between the trimmed V and J ends, which lost 6 bases and 0 bases, there was a span of 15 bases. CDR1 is SNHLY, CDR2 FYNNEI, per germline. CDR3 size: 16 residues. CDR3 coding DNA: TGTGCCAGCAGGGCGGGACTCCGAAGCTCCTACAATGAGCAGTTCTTC. Protein sequence: CASRAGLRSSYNEQFF.

This clonotype was found many times. The chain is built from TRBV12-3 or TRBV12-4 and TRBJ2-7; 7 bases line up with TRBD2. CDR3 length: 14 residues. Trimming cost V 5 bases and J 0 bases; bases outside gene matches: 4. In DNA, the CDR3 is TGTGCCAGCAGTCCCGGGGGGAGCTCCTACGAGCAGTACTTC. Protein: CASSPGGSSYEQYF.

This clonotype was counted ten times or more. This rearrangement joins TRBV20-1 to TRBJ2-1, with 15 bases that match TRBD2. After removal of 5 bases from V and 6 bases from J, the junction contained 5 bases not matched to a gene. CDR1 and CDR2 from the germline V gene are DFQATT and SNEGSKA (reference sequence). The CDR3 covers 15 residues. CDR3 in DNA: TGCAGTGCTGGACTAGCGGGGGGGCAGGGCAATGAGCAGTTCTTC. This gives the protein CSAGLAGGQGNEQFF.

This clonotype was picked up many times. The chain employs TRBV11-2 and TRBJ1-6; the D is unclear. With 1 base removed from V and 0 bases from J, the gap between germline ends came to 10 bases. The CDR3 covers 17 residues. CDR1 and CDR2 (germline): SGHAT, FQNNGV. The DNA of the CDR3 is TGTGCCAGCAGCTTAGCGGTGATCAGCTCCTATAATTCACCCCTCCACTTT. Translated: CASSLAVISSYNSPLHF.

This clonotype was counted at least ten times. The rearrangement joins TRBV6-6 to TRBJ1-1, with 10 bases lining up with TRBD1. The CDR3 runs to 19 residues. Germline lookup yields CDR1 MNHNY and CDR2 SVGAGI (reference sequence). Unmatched junction bases numbered 13, after V lost 2 bases and J lost 1 base. Here the CDR3 reads CASSYTRPGTGAGNTEAFF. The CDR3 region has the DNA TGTGCCAGCAGTTACACAAGGCCTGGGACAGGGGCGGGGAACACTGAAGCTTTCTTT.

This clonotype was seen repeatedly, ten times or more. The chain carries TRBV7-2 and TRBJ2-3; maybe TRBD2 (7 bases). V was shortened by 1 base and J by 0 bases, with 11 bases between the two germline ends. The germline gives CDR1 SGHTA, CDR2 FQGNSA. This CDR3 is 16 amino acids long. CDR3 DNA: TGTGCCAGCAGCTTAGGTGGGGGGGCCAGCACAGATACGCAGTATTTT. Its protein product is CASSLGGGASTDTQYF.

This clonotype was detected many times. The genes are TRBV20-1 and TRBJ2-1; 14 positions agree with TRBD2. V was clipped by 6 bases and J by 0 bases; unmatched bases: 10. Germline CDR1 reads DFQATT; CDR2 reads SNEGSKA (reference sequence). The CDR3 is 18 amino acids. CDR3 sequence: CSAPGGTSGGSSYNEQFF. The CDR3 DNA is TGCAGTGCCCCCGGGGGGACTAGCGGGGGCTCCTCCTACAATGAGCAGTTCTTC.

This clonotype was recorded many times. V is TRBV3-1 and J is TRBJ2-2, with no clear D. CDR3 length equals 15 residues. CDR1 and CDR2 from the germline V gene are LGHDT and YNNKEL (reference sequence). V was pared by 4 bases and J by 0 bases, with 9 bases between. In DNA form, the CDR3 reads TGTGCCAGCAGCCCCGGGCCCGCGAACACCGGGGAGCTGTTTTTT. It encodes CASSPGPANTGELFF.

This clonotype was picked up many times. This chain joins TRBV20-1 and TRBJ1-1; possible D gene TRBD1, 6 bases. Per germline, CDR1 DFQATT and CDR2 SNEGSKA (reference sequence). This CDR3 has 12 amino acids. Trimming removed 1 base at V and 7 bases at J, with 10 bases between. Here the CDR3 DNA reads TGCAGTGCTAGAGGGGGACACTTTGAAGCTTTCTTT. Its translation: CSARGGHFEAFF.

This clonotype was seen ten or more times. This chain connects TRBV5-6 to TRBJ1-1; D is perhaps TRBD1 (5 bases). CDR1 is SGHDT and CDR2 is YYEEEE in the germline V gene. The CDR3 consists of 11 residues. V was clipped by 4 bases and J by 10 bases, with 11 bases between them. CDR3 nucleotide sequence: TGTGCCAGCAGCAAGGGGAGTGGAGCTTTCTTT. Amino acids: CASSKGSGAFF.

This clonotype was found many times. The V and J genes are TRBV20-1 and TRBJ2-7; D may correspond to TRBD1 or TRBD2 (5 bases each). CDR3 size: 15 residues. Looked up from germline, CDR1 is DFQATT and CDR2 is SNEGSKA (reference sequence). V was clipped by 0 bases and J by 1 base, with 13 bases between them. The CDR3 loop is CSARDRGRFSYEQYF. The CDR3 nucleotides are TGCAGTGCTAGAGATCGGGGCCGTTTTTCCTACGAGCAGTACTTC.

This clonotype has ten or more counts. The J gene is TRBJ1-5, the V gene TRBV3-1; D remains unclear. The CDR3 runs to 13 residues. V dropped 1 base and J dropped 6 bases, with 7 bases sitting between them. In germline, CDR1 is LGHDT, CDR2 YNNKEL (reference sequence). This chain's CDR3 is CASSQGSTQPQHF. In nucleotides, the CDR3 is TGTGCCAGCAGCCAAGGATCGACTCAGCCCCAGCATTTT. Supplemented by reference TRBV3-1 and TRBJ1-5, the full variable domain reads DTAVSQTPKYLVTQMGNDKSIKCEQNLGHDTMYWYKQDSKKFLKIMFSYNNKELIINETVPNRFSPKSPDKAHLNLHINSLELGDSAVYFCASSQGSTQPQHFGDGTRLSIL.

This clonotype occurred many times. V gene TRBV10-3 combines with J gene TRBJ2-7; D not certain. The CDR3 is 14 residues long. Germline assignment: CDR1 ENHRY and CDR2 SYGVKD. Trimming cost V 6 bases and J 0 bases, with 12 bases left between them. CDR3 protein: CAIRGRTDSYEQYF. CDR3 nucleotide sequence: TGTGCCATCAGGGGAAGGACGGACTCCTACGAGCAGTACTTC.

This clonotype was recorded many times. CDR3 region: CASSVDGRAYEQYF. In DNA, the CDR3 is TGTGCCAGCAGCGTAGACGGTCGGGCCTACGAGCAGTACTTC. The chain has TRBV9 and TRBJ2-7; D is uncertain. CDR1 SGDLS and CDR2 YYNGEE come from the germline V gene. V dropped 0 bases and J dropped 2 bases, with 9 bases sitting between them. The CDR3 totals 14 residues. Combining the CDR3 with reference TRBV9 and TRBJ2-7 gives the whole variable domain DSGVTQTPKHLITATGQRVTLRCSPRSGDLSVYWYQQSLDQGLQFLIQYYNGEERAKGNILERFSAQQFPDLHSELNLSSLELGDSALYFCASSVDGRAYEQYFGPGTRLTVT.

This clonotype was counted at least ten times. V usage is TRBV19 and J usage is TRBJ2-1, with 13 positions matching TRBD2. V lost 5 bases to trimming and J lost 6 bases; unmatched junction nucleotides: 4. The length of the CDR3 is 15 residues. Germline V gives CDR1 LNHDA, CDR2 SQIVND (reference sequence). The CDR3: CASSPGLAGANEQFF. As DNA, the CDR3 is TGTGCCAGTAGTCCAGGACTAGCGGGGGCCAATGAGCAGTTCTTC.

The table lists this clonotype with many counts. The J gene is TRBJ1-5, the V gene TRBV19; the match to TRBD1 covers 7 bases. CDR1 is LNHDA and CDR2 is SQIVND in the germline V gene (reference sequence). CDR3 length equals 15 residues. V gave up 8 bases and J gave up 3 bases; unmatched junction bases: 10. CDR3 bases: TGTGCCAGTGCCACCGGGACAGTGAACAATCAGCCCCAGCATTTT. As protein: CASATGTVNNQPQHF. Drawing the rest from reference TRBV19 and TRBJ1-5, the complete variable domain is DGGITQSPKYLFRKEGQNVTLSCEQNLNHDAMYWYRQDPGQGLRLIYYSQIVNDFQKGDIAEGYSVSREKKESFPLTVTSAQKNPTAFYLCASATGTVNNQPQHFGDGTRLSIL.